The sequence of this T cell receptor beta chain was determined in a study of blood T cell repertoires in COVID-19. Study information: COVID-19 samples collected from the United States, Italy and Spain covered acute and convalescent phases. The analysed material was cDNA or gDNA that came from T cells, B-cell-depleted T cells, or PBMCs.

In the original analysis: Reference gene primer amplification gave estimated nucleated cell counts. The repertoire was sequenced with immunoSEQ multiplex PCR; TCRdb's copy has only in-frame clones and lacks some. The DNA was the basis for D and trimming; V, J and clone size are from that table. The sample gives roughly 81,000 clones, about 83% of which show up once; more than 7.5% is in the top ten. This clone has a single count. Unmatched junction bases numbered 4, after V lost 4 bases and J lost 5 bases. CDR1 is SGDLS, CDR2 YYNGEE, per germline. The CDR3 is 14 amino acids. This TCR was recovered from a man aged 25-40 years with acute or convalescent COVID-19. Sequencing was performed on peripheral blood. The V and J genes are TRBV9 and TRBJ1-5, with TRBD1 identical over 9 bases. CDR3 residues: CASSPGQGYQPQHF. The CDR3 DNA reads TGTGCCAGCAGCCCGGGACAGGGCTATCAGCCCCAGCATTTT.